Listed here are 16 T cell receptor beta chains from one sample, sequenced in a study of identical twins. TCRdb called the 5' RACE reads again in MiXCR, with one record for every CDR3 protein. The sample holds 250,000 to 300,000 distinct CDR3 sequences, roughly 9% seen once. A further study also used this sample, focusing on yellow fever vaccine responses in identical twins.

Sequenced: CD8+ T cells sorted from blood. Receptors originate from a woman aged 18-29 years in good health.

This clonotype was counted between two and nine times. V and J are TRBV4-3 and TRBJ2-7; 8 bases fit TRBD1. The germline V gene encodes CDR1 LGHNA and CDR2 YSLEER. The J segment lost 2 bases and the V segment lost 4 bases, leaving 7 bases of the junction unmatched. The CDR3 extends over 15 amino acids. CDR3 residues: CASSPDQGAPYEQYF. Written as DNA, the CDR3 is TGCGCCAGCAGCCCCGATCAGGGGGCGCCCTACGAGCAGTACTTC.

V and J are TRBV13 and TRBJ2-1, with D unresolved. V shed 5 bases and J shed 0 bases, with 14 bases lying between them. CDR3 length equals 16 residues. Germline loops: CDR1 PRHDT, CDR2 FYEKMQ (reference sequence). For the CDR3, the DNA is TGTGCCAGCAGCGGAAGAGGTCTAAGCTCCTACAATGAGCAGTTCTTC. Protein sequence: CASSGRGLSSYNEQFF.

This clonotype was picked up many times. This chain uses TRBV12-3 or TRBV12-4 with TRBJ2-1; TRBD2 aligns across 14 bases. Trimming took 0 bases from V and 8 from J; bases not matched to a gene: 0. This CDR3 is 15 amino acids long. The CDR3 nucleotides read TGTGCCAGCAGTTTAGCGACTAGCGGGAGGGATGAGCAGTTCTTC. It translates to CASSLATSGRDEQFF.

This clonotype occurred a few times. The chain links TRBV5-1 to TRBJ2-7; D gene uncertain. The CDR3 consists of 13 residues. The germline gives CDR1 SGHRS, CDR2 YFSETQ. Between the trimmed V and J ends, which lost 4 bases and 3 bases, there was a span of 11 bases. The CDR3 sequence: CASSQTRDYEQYF. The DNA for the CDR3 is TGCGCCAGCAGCCAAACACGAGACTACGAGCAGTACTTC.

This clonotype was observed a few times. The rearrangement joins TRBV12-3 or TRBV12-4 to TRBJ2-1, with TRBD2 matching over 12 bases. Trimming at V came to 1 base and at J to 10 bases, leaving 8 bases not matched to a gene. The CDR3 loop spans 16 amino acids. CDR3 loop: CASSLGLAGGASEQFF. CDR3 coding DNA: TGTGCCAGCAGTTTAGGGCTAGCGGGGGGGGCGTCGGAGCAGTTCTTC.

The rearrangement links TRBV6-5 to TRBJ2-7, with 7 positions matching TRBD2. Germline V gene lookup returns CDR1 MNHEY and CDR2 SVGAGI. The V and J ends lost 4 bases and 2 bases, in that order; junction bases with no gene match: 8. The CDR3 length is 15 residues. Here the CDR3 reads CASSWGVGGPYEQYF. The CDR3 DNA reads as TGTGCCAGCAGTTGGGGAGTGGGAGGGCCCTACGAGCAGTACTTC.

V is TRBV20-1 and J is TRBJ2-1; D call uncertain. Germline CDR1 is DFQATT and CDR2 is SNEGSKA (reference sequence). V was shortened by 5 bases and J by 7 bases, with 18 bases between the two germline ends. The CDR3 sequence is 14 residues long. The CDR3 nucleotides read TGCAGTGCTCAGAGCCCTCTTGGTGGTAATGAGCAGTTCTTC. Protein product: CSAQSPLGGNEQFF.

This clonotype has just a few counts. The CDR3 coding sequence is TGTGCCATCAGTGCAGTCGGAACTCTGAAGGAGCAGTACTTC. The encoded protein is CAISAVGTLKEQYF. The chain is built from TRBV10-3 and TRBJ2-7; D is unclear. CDR1 is ENHRY, CDR2 SYGVKD, per germline. V was cut by 4 bases and J by 7 bases, with 17 bases left in between. This CDR3 comprises 14 residues.

This clonotype was observed a few times. The chain uses TRBV7-9 and TRBJ2-5, with D hard to call. CDR3 length equals 13 residues. Trimming took off 4 bases at V and 1 base at J, with 7 bases between the two ends. Looked up from germline, CDR1 is SEHNR and CDR2 is FQNEAQ (reference sequence). CDR3 loop: CASSWASQETQYF. The CDR3, as DNA: TGTGCCAGCAGCTGGGCATCCCAAGAGACCCAGTACTTC.

This clonotype appeared a few times. This chain connects TRBV28 to TRBJ2-5, with 9 bases matching TRBD2. The trim removed 3 bases at V and 5 bases at J, leaving 10 bases unmatched. The germline gives CDR1 MDHEN, CDR2 SYDVKM. The CDR3 is 16 residues long. CDR3 sequence: CASSFMAGGRSETQYF. CDR3 coding DNA: TGTGCCAGCAGTTTTATGGCGGGGGGGCGGTCGGAGACCCAGTACTTC.

This clonotype was detected only a few times. The chain couples TRBV6-1 to TRBJ2-3, with D perhaps matching TRBD1 (5 bases). V gave up 5 bases and J gave up 4 bases, with 19 bases separating them. The length of the CDR3 is 16 residues. The germline CDR1 and CDR2 sequences are MNHNS and SASEGT. CDR3 in amino acids: CASSPILGASADTQYF. CDR3 sequence (DNA): TGTGCCAGCAGTCCGATTTTAGGGGCGAGTGCAGATACGCAGTATTTT.

The rearrangement joins TRBV29-1 to TRBJ2-7, with a weak D call TRBD1 (7 bases). V dropped 6 bases and J dropped 6 bases, with 27 bases sitting between them. CDR1 is SQVTM and CDR2 is ANQGSEA in the germline V gene. This CDR3 has 16 residues. CDR3 nucleotides: TGCAGCGTGGCGGGGTCCCCAGGGACAGAGTACGTCGAGCAGTACTTC. This encodes CSVAGSPGTEYVEQYF.

This clonotype was counted ten times or more. This sequence joins TRBV4-1 and TRBJ2-7, with 10 bases aligning to TRBD2. Germline V gene sequence: CDR1 MGHRA, CDR2 YSYEKL. Germline trimming cut 0 bases from V and 2 bases from J; bases unmatched to any gene: 7. The length of the CDR3 is 17 residues. This CDR3 reads CASSQDGIAGGPYEQYF. CDR3 bases: TGCGCCAGCAGCCAAGACGGAATAGCGGGAGGCCCCTACGAGCAGTACTTC.

In this sample, this clonotype turned up a few times. The rearrangement links TRBV15 to TRBJ2-7, with 7 bases fitting TRBD2. CDR1 LNHNV and CDR2 YYDKDF come from the germline V gene (reference sequence). V shed 3 bases, J shed 1 base, and the junction held 6 bases outside the gene matches. This CDR3 spans 15 amino acids. DNA for the CDR3: TGTGCCACCAGCAGTGCTCTAGCGGATTCCTACGAGCAGTACTTC. It translates to CATSSALADSYEQYF. Filled out from reference TRBV15 and TRBJ2-7, the complete variable domain reads DAMVIQNPRYQVTQFGKPVTLSCSQTLNHNVMYWYQQKSSQAPKLLFHYYDKDFNNEADTPDNFQSRRPNTSFCFLDIRSPGLGDTAMYLCATSSALADSYEQYFGPGTRLTVT.

This clonotype was observed at least ten times. The chain employs TRBV27 and TRBJ1-1; no clear D. V dropped 8 bases and J dropped 4 bases, with 8 bases sitting between them. CDR1 is MNHEY and CDR2 is SMNVEV in the germline V gene (reference sequence). The CDR3 is made up of 11 amino acids. The CDR3 coding sequence is TGTGCCAGCCTCGGAGGCACTGAAGCTTTCTTT. This gives the protein CASLGGTEAFF.

The genes are TRBV6-2 or TRBV6-3 and TRBJ2-1; D may be TRBD2 (7 bases). The CDR3 loop spans 11 amino acids. Germline assignment: CDR1 MNHEY and CDR2 SVGEGT. The CDR3 reads CAVRGAAEQFF. The DNA of the CDR3 is TGTGCAGTACGGGGGGCCGCTGAGCAGTTCTTC.